This T cell receptor beta chain was sequenced for a study of blood T cell repertoires in COVID-19. Study overall: Samples came from the United States, Italy and Spain, spanning acute and convalescent COVID-19. The cDNA or gDNA used as material had been derived from T cells, B-cell-depleted T cells, or PBMCs.

In the authors' workflow: The authors estimated nucleated cell counts from reference gene primer amplification. Using immunoSEQ multiplex PCR, the repertoire was profiled, and TCRdb retains in-frame clones only, with some absent. The V and J calls and clone size come from that table; D and trimming were worked out from the DNA. The sample has roughly 200,000 clones; 80% to 90% are singletons. The source of this sequence is a woman between 18 and 30 years old who had recovered from COVID-19. The sample comprised peripheral blood.

CDR3 region: CAIQQGNQPQHF. Here the CDR3 DNA reads TGTGCCATTCAACAGGGCAATCAGCCCCAGCATTTT. This chain joins TRBV10-3 and TRBJ1-5; TRBD1 is a possible D gene (5 bases). V was clipped by 9 bases and J by 2 bases, with 8 bases between them. Germline CDR1 reads ENHRY; CDR2 reads SYGVKD. The CDR3 is 12 amino acids.